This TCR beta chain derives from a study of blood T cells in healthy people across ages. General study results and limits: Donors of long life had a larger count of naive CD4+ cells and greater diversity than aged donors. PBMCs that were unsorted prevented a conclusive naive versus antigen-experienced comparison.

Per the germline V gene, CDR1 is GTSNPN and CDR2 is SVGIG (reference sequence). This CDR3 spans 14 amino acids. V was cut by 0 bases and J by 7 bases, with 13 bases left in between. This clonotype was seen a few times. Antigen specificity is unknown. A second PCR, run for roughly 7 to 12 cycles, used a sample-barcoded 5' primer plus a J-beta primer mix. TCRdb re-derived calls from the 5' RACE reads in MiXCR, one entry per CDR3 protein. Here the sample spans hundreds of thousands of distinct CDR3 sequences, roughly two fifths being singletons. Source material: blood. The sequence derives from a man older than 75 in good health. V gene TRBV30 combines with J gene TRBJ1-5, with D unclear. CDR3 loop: CAWSVRGQYQPQHF. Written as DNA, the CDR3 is TGTGCCTGGAGTGTTCGGGGTCAATACCAGCCCCAGCATTTT.